A selection of T cell receptor beta chains follows, all from one sample in a study of T cells in Graves' hyperthyroidism and ophthalmopathy. TCRdb reprocessed the multiplex PCR reads via MiXCR and lists one record per CDR3 protein. The data show 620,000 or so distinct CDR3 sequences, approximately 15% seen once. Sequenced sample: blood. Receptors were obtained from a woman between 45 and 65 years old with Graves' ophthalmopathy. Both conserved end residues are part of each CDR3. A D gene is named only where the DNA matches it firmly. Size is stated for part of the rows, as once, few or many counts, or as a class when the clone is expanded.

J gene: TRBJ1-6; D gene: .; V gene: TRBV12-3/TRBV12-4; CDR3 length: 14; clone size: many; CDR3 protein: CASSWGGVNSPLHF; CDR3 DNA: TGTGCCAGCAGTTGGGGGGGTGTGAATTCACCCCTCCACTTT
J gene: TRBJ2-1; D gene: TRBD2; V gene: TRBV7-2; CDR3 length: 15; clone size: many; CDR3 protein: CASSFWREGRGEQFF; CDR3 DNA: TGTGCCAGCAGCTTTTGGCGGGAGGGCCGAGGTGAGCAGTTCTTC
J gene: TRBJ1-2; D gene: .; V gene: TRBV24-1; CDR3 length: 15; clone size: few; CDR3 protein: CATSGGTTRYYGYTF; CDR3 DNA: TGTGCCACCAGTGGTGGGACGACCCGATACTATGGCTACACCTTC
J gene: TRBJ2-7; D gene: .; V gene: TRBV7-2; CDR3 length: 14; clone size: many; CDR3 protein: CASSLGGIDYEQYF; CDR3 DNA: TGTGCCAGCAGCTTGGGCGGGATCGACTACGAGCAGTACTTC
J gene: TRBJ2-3; D gene: TRBD2; V gene: TRBV29-1; CDR3 length: 15; clone size: many; CDR3 protein: CSVEGTSGRADTQYF; CDR3 DNA: TGCAGCGTTGAAGGGACTAGCGGGAGGGCCGATACGCAGTATTTT
J gene: TRBJ2-1; D gene: TRBD2; V gene: TRBV12-5; CDR3 length: 15; clone size: many; CDR3 protein: CASVGGKSSYNEQFF; CDR3 DNA: TGTGCTAGTGTCGGGGGGAAGAGCTCCTACAATGAGCAGTTCTTC
J gene: TRBJ2-1; D gene: .; V gene: TRBV20-1; CDR3 length: 15; clone size: many; CDR3 protein: CSARGWGAPDNEQFF; CDR3 DNA: TGCAGTGCTAGAGGCTGGGGGGCCCCGGACAATGAGCAGTTCTTC
J gene: TRBJ2-2; D gene: .; V gene: TRBV18; CDR3 length: 16; clone size: many; CDR3 protein: CASSPQPGLNTGELFF; CDR3 DNA: TGTGCCAGCTCACCTCAGCCGGGACTGAACACCGGGGAGCTGTTTTTT
J gene: TRBJ1-2; D gene: .; V gene: TRBV27; CDR3 length: 13; clone size: many; CDR3 protein: CASSQSGLVGYTF; CDR3 DNA: TGTGCCAGCAGTCAGTCAGGGCTTGTGGGCTACACCTTC
J gene: TRBJ1-1; D gene: TRBD1; V gene: TRBV6-5; CDR3 length: 16; clone size: .; CDR3 protein: CASSYLDRVANTEAFF; CDR3 DNA: TGTGCCAGCAGTTACCTGGACAGGGTGGCGAACACTGAAGCTTTCTTT
J gene: TRBJ1-1; D gene: TRBD1; V gene: TRBV4-1; CDR3 length: 16; clone size: few; CDR3 protein: CASSNRDRGLNTEAFF; CDR3 DNA: TGCGCCAGCAGCAACCGGGACAGGGGGCTGAACACTGAAGCTTTCTTT
J gene: TRBJ2-5; D gene: TRBD2; V gene: TRBV18; CDR3 length: 15; clone size: many; CDR3 protein: CASSLSGKAEETQYF; CDR3 DNA: TGTGCCAGCTCACTAAGCGGGAAGGCGGAGGAGACCCAGTACTTC
J gene: TRBJ2-1; D gene: .; V gene: TRBV20-1; CDR3 length: 15; clone size: many; CDR3 protein: CSARDVGRATNEQFF; CDR3 DNA: TGCAGTGCTAGAGATGTAGGGCGGGCAACCAATGAGCAGTTCTTC
J gene: TRBJ2-7; D gene: TRBD2; V gene: TRBV7-2; CDR3 length: 14; clone size: many; CDR3 protein: CASSPSGRTHEQYF; CDR3 DNA: TGTGCCAGCAGCCCTAGCGGGAGGACCCACGAGCAGTACTTC
J gene: TRBJ2-2; D gene: TRBD2; V gene: TRBV6-1; CDR3 length: 16; clone size: many; CDR3 protein: CASSTPGLEGSGELFF; CDR3 DNA: TGTGCCAGCAGTACGCCGGGACTAGAAGGGTCCGGGGAGCTGTTTTTT
J gene: TRBJ2-3; D gene: .; V gene: TRBV6-2/TRBV6-3; CDR3 length: 15; clone size: many; CDR3 protein: CASSYGSSSTDTQYF; CDR3 DNA: TGTGCCAGCAGTTACGGGTCATCTAGCACAGATACGCAGTATTTT
J gene: TRBJ2-7; D gene: TRBD1; V gene: TRBV10-2; CDR3 length: 13; clone size: .; CDR3 protein: CASYQDRGYEQYF; CDR3 DNA: TGCGCCAGCTATCAGGACAGGGGATACGAGCAGTACTTC
J gene: TRBJ2-3; D gene: .; V gene: TRBV30; CDR3 length: 16; clone size: many; CDR3 protein: CAWSVWASTNTDTQYF; CDR3 DNA: TGTGCCTGGAGTGTATGGGCTAGCACCAACACAGATACGCAGTATTTT
J gene: TRBJ1-1; D gene: .; V gene: TRBV5-1; CDR3 length: 15; clone size: many; CDR3 protein: CASRTLTGGIGEAFF; CDR3 DNA: TGCGCCAGCAGAACCCTCACCGGGGGCATAGGTGAAGCTTTCTTT
J gene: TRBJ2-1; D gene: .; V gene: TRBV7-9; CDR3 length: 13; clone size: .; CDR3 protein: CASSLVTLGGQFF; CDR3 DNA: TGTGCCAGCAGCTTAGTAACGTTGGGCGGGCAGTTCTTC
J gene: TRBJ2-5; D gene: TRBD2; V gene: TRBV9; CDR3 length: 15; clone size: .; CDR3 protein: CASSVLAGVEETQYF; CDR3 DNA: TGTGCCAGCAGCGTACTAGCGGGAGTTGAAGAGACCCAGTACTTC
J gene: TRBJ1-1; D gene: .; V gene: TRBV29-1; CDR3 length: 13; clone size: few; CDR3 protein: CSVALQPNTEAFF; CDR3 DNA: TGCAGCGTTGCTCTACAGCCGAACACTGAAGCTTTCTTT
J gene: TRBJ1-2; D gene: .; V gene: TRBV29-1; CDR3 length: 14; clone size: .; CDR3 protein: CSTGHRHKSYGYTF; CDR3 DNA: TGCAGCACCGGACACCGCCATAAGTCCTATGGCTACACCTTC
J gene: TRBJ2-1; D gene: TRBD2; V gene: TRBV12-3/TRBV12-4; CDR3 length: 19; clone size: many; CDR3 protein: CASSLKGRLAGAPYNEQFF; CDR3 DNA: TGTGCCAGCAGCCTTAAGGGGAGACTAGCGGGAGCCCCCTACAATGAGCAGTTCTTC
J gene: TRBJ1-5; D gene: .; V gene: TRBV28; CDR3 length: 14; clone size: few; CDR3 protein: CASSRQDYWEPQHF; CDR3 DNA: TGTGCCAGCAGCAGACAGGATTACTGGGAGCCCCAGCATTTT
J gene: TRBJ1-3; D gene: .; V gene: TRBV6-1; CDR3 length: 11; clone size: many; CDR3 protein: CASTTGNTIYF; CDR3 DNA: TGTGCCAGCACGACTGGAAACACCATATATTTT
J gene: TRBJ1-5; D gene: .; V gene: TRBV30; CDR3 length: 15; clone size: many; CDR3 protein: CAWSVRFRDGQPQHF; CDR3 DNA: TGTGCCTGGAGTGTCAGGTTCCGGGACGGACAGCCCCAGCATTTT
J gene: TRBJ2-7; D gene: .; V gene: TRBV7-3; CDR3 length: 15; clone size: many; CDR3 protein: CASSLNRDTRYEQYF; CDR3 DNA: TGTGCCAGCAGCTTGAACCGGGACACACGCTACGAGCAGTACTTC